Below are 2 T cell receptor beta chains sequenced from a single sample in a study of blood T cell repertoires in COVID-19. Generated by immunoSEQ multiplex PCR, the TCRdb table keeps only in-frame clones and is missing some. Of approximately 230,000 clones listed, approximately 83% are singletons. Sequencing input: peripheral blood. The receptors shown here come from a man at least 80 years old with acute or convalescent COVID-19.

The chain recombines TRBV12-3 or TRBV12-4 with TRBJ1-5, with D unclear. V lost 2 bases to trimming and J lost 6 bases, with 8 bases between them. The CDR3 has 13 amino acids. The CDR3 sequence: CASSLTTVQPQHF. The CDR3 coding sequence is TGTGCCAGCAGTTTAACAACAGTTCAGCCCCAGCATTTT.

This clone was seen just once. V usage is TRBV6-5 and J usage is TRBJ2-7; D is uncertain. Germline V gene lookup returns CDR1 MNHEY and CDR2 SVGAGI. CDR3 length: 13 residues. V lost 0 bases, J lost 3 bases, and 6 bases lay in between. The CDR3 protein is CASSYSLIYEQYF. CDR3 bases: TGTGCCAGCAGTTACTCGTTAATCTACGAGCAGTACTTC.